Described below is a single T cell receptor beta chain sequence and its context. Antigen unknown. The PCR was carried out with 60 Vbeta primers and 13 Jbeta primers. Authors' analysis steps: About 10 million of about 80 million unique TCR beta chains were shared, per a later count. Only in-frame clones appear in the TCRdb table, and some are missing; sequencing was by immunoSEQ multiplex PCR. The V and J calls and the clone size are those of that table, but D and trimming were determined from the DNA. The data show approximately 160,000 clones, around two thirds seen once. This sample was included in a study of cytomegalovirus exposure and HLA in healthy donors. Study-level points and caveats: Previous analysis showed most TCR beta V segments were productive about 87% or about 30% of the time.

Trimming took 8 bases from V and 7 from J; bases not matched to a gene: 7. Germline loops: CDR1 LNHDA, CDR2 SQIVND (reference sequence). The CDR3 is 14 amino acids. Sequenced sample: PBMCs. This chain joins TRBV19 and TRBJ2-2; 10 bases are shared with TRBD1. This clonotype was sampled from a man between 45 and 60 years old in good health and CMV-seronegative. CDR3 DNA: TGTGCCAGTGGGGACAGGGGATATGTCGGGGAGCTGTTTTTT. As protein: CASGDRGYVGELFF.